The T cell receptor (beta chain) described here comes from a study of T cells in narcolepsy. Study outcomes and limitations: No autoreactive T cell clone sequences appeared in some memory CD4+ repertoires. Autoreactive clonotypes reportedly recurred in blood of same and different patients, not controls.

On this clone: Its matching antigen is unknown.

With 8 bases removed from V and 1 base from J, the gap between germline ends came to 9 bases. Germline-derived CDR1 and CDR2 are SEHNR and FQNEAQ (reference sequence). The CDR3 spans 14 residues. Clones were sequenced by immunoSEQ multiplex PCR, and TCRdb holds only the in-frame ones, with some missing. Among around 27,000 clones, just under 85% were seen once, and the ten largest hold 0.71%. This receptor was identified in a human donor with narcolepsy. The specimen sequenced was CD45RA- memory CD4+ T cells from PBMCs. This sequence joins TRBV7-9 and TRBJ2-6; D is uncertain. This chain's CDR3 is CASVPGSGANVLTF. In DNA, the CDR3 is TGTGCCAGCGTCCCAGGTTCTGGGGCCAACGTCCTGACTTTC.